The T cell receptor (beta chain) described here comes from a study of blood T cell repertoires in COVID-19. The authors' processing: From reference gene primer amplification, estimates of nucleated cell counts were derived. Clones were read by immunoSEQ multiplex PCR, and TCRdb kept only the in-frame ones, dropping some. The D gene and trimming were derived from the DNA, and the V and J assignments and clone size from that table. The sample consists of about 230,000 clones, 83% of them appearing once. The sequencing input was peripheral blood. The origin of this receptor is a woman aged 45 to 65 with acute or convalescent COVID-19.

Here the CDR3 DNA reads TGTGCCAGTAGTATAGGGTTAGCGGGGGGCCTTAGCACAGATACGCAGTATTTT. Its protein is CASSIGLAGGLSTDTQYF. The rearrangement joins TRBV19 to TRBJ2-3; 10 nucleotides agree with TRBD2. J was trimmed by 0 bases and V by 1 base; bases with no gene match: 7. From germline, CDR1 is LNHDA and CDR2 SQIVND (reference sequence). This CDR3 comprises 18 residues.